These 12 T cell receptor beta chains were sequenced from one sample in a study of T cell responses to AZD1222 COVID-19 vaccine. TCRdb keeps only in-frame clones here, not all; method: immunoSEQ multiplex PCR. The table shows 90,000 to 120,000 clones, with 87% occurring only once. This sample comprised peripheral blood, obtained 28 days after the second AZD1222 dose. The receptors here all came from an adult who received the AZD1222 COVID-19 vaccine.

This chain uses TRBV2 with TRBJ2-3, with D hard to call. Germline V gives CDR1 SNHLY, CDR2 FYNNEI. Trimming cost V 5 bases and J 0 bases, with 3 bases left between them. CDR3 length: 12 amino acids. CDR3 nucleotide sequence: TGTGCCAGCAGTCGGAGCACAGATACGCAGTATTTT. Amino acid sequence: CASSRSTDTQYF.

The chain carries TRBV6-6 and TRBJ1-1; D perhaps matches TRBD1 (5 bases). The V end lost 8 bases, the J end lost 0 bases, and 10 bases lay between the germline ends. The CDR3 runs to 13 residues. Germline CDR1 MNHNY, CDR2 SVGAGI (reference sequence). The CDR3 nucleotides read TGTGCCAGCGCCCAGGGCCTGAACACTGAAGCTTTCTTT. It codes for CASAQGLNTEAFF.

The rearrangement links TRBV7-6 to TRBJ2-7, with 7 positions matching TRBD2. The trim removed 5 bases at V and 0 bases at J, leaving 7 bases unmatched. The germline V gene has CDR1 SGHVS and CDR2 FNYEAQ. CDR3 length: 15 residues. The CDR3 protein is CASSPLRGSSYEQYF. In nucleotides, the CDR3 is TGTGCCAGCAGCCCGCTGCGGGGGAGCTCCTACGAGCAGTACTTC.

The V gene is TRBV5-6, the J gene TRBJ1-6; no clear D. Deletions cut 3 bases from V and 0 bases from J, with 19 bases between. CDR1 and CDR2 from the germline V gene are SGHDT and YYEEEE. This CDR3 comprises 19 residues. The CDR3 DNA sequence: TGTGCCAGCAGCTCCCTGGTCCCAAGTGTGAGCTCCTATAATTCACCCCTCCACTTT. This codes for CASSSLVPSVSSYNSPLHF.

The CDR3, as DNA: TGTGCCAGCAGCTCACAGGGAGGCACCGGGGAGCTGTTTTTT. This codes for CASSSQGGTGELFF. The J gene is TRBJ2-2, the V gene TRBV5-4; D may correspond to TRBD1 or TRBD2 (6 bases each). This CDR3 comprises 14 residues. CDR1 SGHNT and CDR2 YYREEE come from the germline V gene (reference sequence). V lost 3 bases and J 4 bases, leaving 10 bases between the germline ends.

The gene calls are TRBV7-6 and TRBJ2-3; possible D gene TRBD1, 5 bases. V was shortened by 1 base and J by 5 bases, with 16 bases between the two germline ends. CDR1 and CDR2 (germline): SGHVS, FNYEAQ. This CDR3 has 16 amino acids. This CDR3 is CASSLDAGYGRDTQYF. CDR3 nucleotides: TGTGCCAGCAGCTTAGATGCAGGGTATGGTAGAGATACGCAGTATTTT.

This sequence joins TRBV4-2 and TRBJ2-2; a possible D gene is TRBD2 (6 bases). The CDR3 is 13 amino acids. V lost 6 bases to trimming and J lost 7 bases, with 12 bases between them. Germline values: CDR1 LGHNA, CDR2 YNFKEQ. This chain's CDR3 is CASRPTSDGELFF. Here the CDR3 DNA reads TGTGCCAGCAGGCCGACTAGTGACGGGGAGCTGTTTTTT.

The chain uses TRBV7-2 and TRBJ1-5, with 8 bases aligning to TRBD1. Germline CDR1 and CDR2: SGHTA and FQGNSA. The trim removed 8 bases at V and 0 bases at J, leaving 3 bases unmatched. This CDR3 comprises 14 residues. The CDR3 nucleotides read TGTGCCAGCCGCGGGACAGGTAGCAATCAGCCCCAGCATTTT. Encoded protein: CASRGTGSNQPQHF.

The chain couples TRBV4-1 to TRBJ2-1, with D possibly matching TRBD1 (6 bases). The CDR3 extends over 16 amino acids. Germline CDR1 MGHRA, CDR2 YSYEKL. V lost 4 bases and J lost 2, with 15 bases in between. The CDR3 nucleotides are TGCGCCAGCAGCCCTACCCTCAGGGGCGCCTACAATGAGCAGTTCTTC. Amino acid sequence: CASSPTLRGAYNEQFF.

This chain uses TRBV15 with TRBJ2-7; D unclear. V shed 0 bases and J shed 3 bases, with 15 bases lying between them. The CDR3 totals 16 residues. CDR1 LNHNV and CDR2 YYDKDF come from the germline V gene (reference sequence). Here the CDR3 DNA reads TGTGCCACCAGCAGAGAGCTTGAAAGTGGAGTCTACGAGCAGTACTTC. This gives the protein CATSRELESGVYEQYF.

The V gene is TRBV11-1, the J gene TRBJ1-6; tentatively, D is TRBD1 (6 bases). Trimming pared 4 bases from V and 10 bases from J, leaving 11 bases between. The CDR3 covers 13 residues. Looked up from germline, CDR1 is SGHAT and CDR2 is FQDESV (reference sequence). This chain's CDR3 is CASSSGGASPLHF. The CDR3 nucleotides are TGTGCCAGCAGCTCGGGGGGGGCCTCACCCCTCCACTTT.

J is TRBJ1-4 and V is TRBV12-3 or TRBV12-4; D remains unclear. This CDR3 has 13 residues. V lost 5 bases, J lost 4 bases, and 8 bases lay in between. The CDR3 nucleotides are TGTGCCAGCAGTCCTACTAATAATGAAAAACTGTTTTTT. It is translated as CASSPTNNEKLFF.